This TCR beta chain was retrieved from a study of T cell clonotyping in hematopoietic cell transplantation. The method was immunoSEQ multiplex PCR; TCRdb's version includes in-frame clones alone and lacks a portion of them. Counted here are more than 3,000 clones, approximately 79% occurring once; the ten biggest clones make up 25% to 30%. The CDR3 consists of 14 residues. The V and J ends lost 4 bases and 4 bases respectively, with 13 bases between them. Per germline, CDR1 SNHLY and CDR2 FYNNEI. The source is a female patient in her fifties who had an allogeneic stem cell transplant from an unrelated donor, so the T cells may come from the graft donor. Some clones in this sample may be carry-over from other donors' samples. The rearrangement joins TRBV2 to TRBJ2-5; D uncertain. The sample here was peripheral blood mononuclear cells, taken at the time of graft-versus-host disease after allogeneic stem cell transplant. This chain's CDR3 is CASSAVSSVETQYF. The CDR3, as DNA: TGTGCCAGCAGTGCGGTATCAAGCGTAGAGACCCAGTACTTC.